This TCR beta chain appears in the sequencing data of a study of CD8+CD57+ T cells in acquired aplastic anemia. The CDR3 is 13 residues long, counting both termini. Germline V gives CDR1 SGHTA, CDR2 FQGTGA. Genomic DNA, the template, was used for profiling of the TCR beta VDJ and CDR3. TCRdb re-analysed the reads in MiXCR, keeping a single row per CDR3 protein. The data hold about 400,000 distinct CDR3 sequences, with about 70% observed a single time. To note about this clonotype: The missing conserved phenylalanine or tryptophan at the end of this CDR3 makes a read error likely. It is unclear where the CDR3 begins or ends on the DNA, so no DNA is shown, and the CDR3 is as TCRdb lists it.

The receptor's source is a human donor in good health, serving as a control. The sample was sorted CD4+, CD8+, or CD8+CD57+ T cells (not recorded which) from PBMCs. The genes are TRBV7-3 and TRBJ1-1. The CDR3 protein is CASSPRVGSGTDT.